The present TCR beta chain was sequenced within a study of blood T cell repertoires in COVID-19 (dated by TCRdb to 2018 to 2020). Context from the whole study: Samples covering the acute and convalescent phases of COVID-19 were provided by collaborators in the United States, Italy and Spain. Where available, HLA class I and class II types were taken from metadata supplied by the sample provider and were not determined by assay-based typing. The samples were drawn from two sources: the first 160 participants of the ongoing ImmuneRACE study, and 1,200 or so subjects contributed by 6 global collaborators. The dataset comprised deeply sampled blood TCRbeta repertoires from subjects exposed to, actively infected with, or recovered from COVID-19. The material from the prospective study consisted of cDNA or gDNA derived from T cells, B-cell-depleted T cells, or PBMCs. The repertoires were released in a freely available public database intended as a resource for research on the immune response to SARS-CoV-2. Sample metadata almost always included a de-identified subject ID, COVID-19 status, age in years and sex. What the study reported, not specific to this receptor: How much clinical and demographic metadata was included differed by source and by participant, and the metadata was provided uncurated.

The immunoSEQ Assay, a bias-controlled multiplex PCR, was used to amplify TCRbeta CDR3 regions from genomic DNA. The authors' analysis ran thus. Nucleated cell counts per sample were estimated from amplification of reference gene primers within the assay. To quantify the absolute abundance of each unique TCRbeta CDR3 rearrangement, sequence reads were collapsed and filtered. For each sample, productive Simpson clonality was calculated by taking the square root of Simpson's diversity index across productive rearrangements. Sourced from immuneACCESS, this table was stored by TCRdb with only in-frame sequences that have V and J called. A share of the clones is absent; for the studies checked, an unresolved V gene accounts for under half, and the remainder has no known explanation. The DNA gave D and trimming, while V, J and clone size come from that table. The sample table contains about 110,000 clones; only one count was recorded for 60% to 85% of them. The ten biggest clones cover 1.8% of the sample.

Trimming at the junction amounts to 4 bases on V and 7 bases on J, and the germline ends lie 25 bases apart. Looking up the germline V gene (reference sequence) yields CDR1 LGHDT and CDR2 YNNKEL. Taken from cysteine to phenylalanine, the CDR3 has 17 residues. Solely the CDR3 DNA is kept, with 51 bases framed from the first base. A remark on this clone: What antigen it recognizes has not been identified. No base quality values were provided; no much bigger clone lies one nucleotide off.

The collaborating institutions used their own protocols to collect whole blood in K2EDTA tubes. For TCRbeta analysis, collaborators shipped samples as frozen whole blood, isolated PBMCs, or DNA extracted from either of those sample types. The sequence is built from TRBV3-1 (or the pseudogene TRBV3-2) and TRBJ1-1; the D gene is possibly TRBD1, with 5 bases matching. The clonotype was recovered from a woman aged 40 to 50 with acute or convalescent COVID-19. The sequencing input was peripheral blood. The DNA is as follows: TGTGCCAGCAGCCCCAGTGGTGGAGGGGCGCGGTACCGTGAAGCTTTCTTT. Its protein is CASSPSGGGARYREAFF.